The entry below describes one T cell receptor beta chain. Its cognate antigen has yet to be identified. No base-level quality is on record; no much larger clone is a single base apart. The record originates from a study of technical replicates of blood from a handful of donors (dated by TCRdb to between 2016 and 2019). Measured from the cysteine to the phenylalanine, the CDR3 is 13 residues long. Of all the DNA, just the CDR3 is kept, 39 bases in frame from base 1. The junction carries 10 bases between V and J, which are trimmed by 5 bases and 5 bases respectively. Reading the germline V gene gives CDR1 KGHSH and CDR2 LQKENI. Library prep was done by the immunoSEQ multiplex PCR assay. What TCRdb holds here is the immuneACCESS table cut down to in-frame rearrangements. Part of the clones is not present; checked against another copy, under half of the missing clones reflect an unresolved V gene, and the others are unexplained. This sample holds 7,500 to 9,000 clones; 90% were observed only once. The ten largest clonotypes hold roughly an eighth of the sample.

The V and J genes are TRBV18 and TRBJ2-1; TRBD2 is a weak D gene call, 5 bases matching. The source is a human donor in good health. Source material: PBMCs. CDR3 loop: CASSTGLNNEQFF. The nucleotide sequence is TGTGCCAGCTCAACCGGACTGAACAATGAGCAGTTCTTC.